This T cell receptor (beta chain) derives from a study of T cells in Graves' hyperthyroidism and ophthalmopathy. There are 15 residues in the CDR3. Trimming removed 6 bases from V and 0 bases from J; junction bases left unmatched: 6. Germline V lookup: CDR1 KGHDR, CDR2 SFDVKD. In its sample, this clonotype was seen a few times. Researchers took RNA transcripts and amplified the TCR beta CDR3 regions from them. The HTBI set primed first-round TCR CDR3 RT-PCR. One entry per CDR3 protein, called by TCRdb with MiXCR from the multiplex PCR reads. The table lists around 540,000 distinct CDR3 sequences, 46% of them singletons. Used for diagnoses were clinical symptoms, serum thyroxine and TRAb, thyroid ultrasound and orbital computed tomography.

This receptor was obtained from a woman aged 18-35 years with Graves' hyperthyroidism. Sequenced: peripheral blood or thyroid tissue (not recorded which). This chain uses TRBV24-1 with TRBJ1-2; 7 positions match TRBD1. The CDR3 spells CATSTGTETNYGYTF. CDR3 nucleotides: TGTGCCACCAGTACCGGGACAGAAACTAACTATGGCTACACCTTC.